These 4 T cell receptor beta chains were sequenced from one sample in a study of human T cells and chemical hapten exposure. Indicated time point: pre-sensitization, week 0. Treatment specified: therapeutic diphenylcyclopropenone sensitization with weekly scalp DPC. TCRdb re-called the RACE reads through MiXCR, storing one row per CDR3 protein. This table has around 300,000 distinct CDR3 sequences, 7.5% to 8% appearing once. The source material was whole blood, sampled in connection with sensitization to the hapten diphenylcyclopropenone (DPC). The source of these receptors is a young man with alopecia areata. Some clones in this sample may be carry-over from other donors' samples.

This clonotype was recorded a few times. The rearrangement links TRBV11-3 to TRBJ2-2, with D tentatively TRBD1 (6 bases). The length of the CDR3 is 15 residues. Germline CDR1 is SGHNT and CDR2 is YENEEA. Trimming took 4 bases from V and 1 from J, leaving 10 bases between them. CDR3 amino acids: CASSSRTENTGELFF. In nucleotides, the CDR3 is TGTGCCAGCAGCTCTCGGACAGAGAACACCGGGGAGCTGTTTTTT.

This clonotype was found a few times. The V gene is TRBV3-1, the J gene TRBJ2-3; D remains ambiguous. Germline V CDR1 and CDR2: LGHDT, YNNKEL (reference sequence). Trimming pared 4 bases from V and 5 bases from J, leaving 7 bases between. The CDR3 is 12 residues long. The CDR3 DNA reads TGTGCCAGCAGCCCTCAGGAAGATACGCAGTATTTT. Its translation is CASSPQEDTQYF.

V usage is TRBV20-1 and J usage is TRBJ2-1; D is uncertain. Germline lookup yields CDR1 DFQATT and CDR2 SNEGSKA (reference sequence). CDR3 size: 11 residues. V lost 1 base and J 8 bases, leaving 6 bases between the germline ends. The CDR3 DNA reads as TGCAGTGCTAGAGTCTTGTATGAGCAGTTCTTC. Protein product: CSARVLYEQFF.

The V gene is TRBV7-2, the J gene TRBJ2-1; 8 nucleotides agree with TRBD1. J was trimmed by 5 bases and V by 5 bases; bases with no gene match: 8. Germline V CDR1 and CDR2: SGHTA, FQGNSA. CDR3 size: 15 residues. CDR3 sequence reads: CASSPSDRVNNEQFF. CDR3 sequence (DNA): TGTGCCAGCAGCCCCTCGGACAGGGTGAACAATGAGCAGTTCTTC. Together with reference TRBV7-2 and TRBJ2-1, the CDR3 gives the full variable domain: GAGVSQSPSNKVTEKGKDVELRCDPISGHTALYWYRQSLGQGLEFLIYFQGNSAPDKSGLPSDRFSAERTGGSVSTLTIQRTQQEDSAVYLCASSPSDRVNNEQFFGPGTRLTVL.